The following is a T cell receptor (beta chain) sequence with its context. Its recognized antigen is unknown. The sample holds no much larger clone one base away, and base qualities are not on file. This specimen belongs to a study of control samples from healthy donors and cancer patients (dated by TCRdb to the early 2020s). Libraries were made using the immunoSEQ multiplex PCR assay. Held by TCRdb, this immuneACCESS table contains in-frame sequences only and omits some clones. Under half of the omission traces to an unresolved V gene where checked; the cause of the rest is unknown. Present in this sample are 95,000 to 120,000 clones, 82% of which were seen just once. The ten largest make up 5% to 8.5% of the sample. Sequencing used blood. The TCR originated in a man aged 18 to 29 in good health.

The DNA is TGTGCCAGTAGTTACCCAGGCCGCTCCTACGAGCAGTACTTC. Its protein is CASSYPGRSYEQYF. The chain is made from TRBV19 and TRBJ2-7; the D gene identity is not certain. The germline V gene encodes CDR1 LNHDA and CDR2 SQIVND (reference sequence). The trim is 5 bases for V and 0 bases for J, with a gap of 11 bases between the germline ends. Counted from cysteine to phenylalanine, this CDR3 has 14 amino acids. Only the CDR3 portion is preserved as DNA: 42 bases, with reading frame beginning at the first base.